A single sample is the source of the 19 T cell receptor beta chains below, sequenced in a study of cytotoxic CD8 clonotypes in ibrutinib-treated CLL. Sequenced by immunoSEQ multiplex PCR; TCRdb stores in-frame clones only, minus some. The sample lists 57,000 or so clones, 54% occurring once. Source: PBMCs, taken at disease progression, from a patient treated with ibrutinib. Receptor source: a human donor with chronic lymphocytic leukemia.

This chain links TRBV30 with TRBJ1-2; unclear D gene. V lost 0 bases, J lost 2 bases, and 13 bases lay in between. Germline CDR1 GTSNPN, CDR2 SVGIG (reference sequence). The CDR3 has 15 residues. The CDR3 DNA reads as TGTGCCTGGAGTGTACAAGGGCGCGTAAACTATGGCTACACCTTC. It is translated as CAWSVQGRVNYGYTF.

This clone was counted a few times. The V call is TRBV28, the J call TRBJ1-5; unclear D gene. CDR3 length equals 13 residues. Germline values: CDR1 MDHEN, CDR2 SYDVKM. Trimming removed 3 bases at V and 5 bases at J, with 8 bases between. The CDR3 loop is CASSFSVDQPQHF. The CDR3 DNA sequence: TGTGCCAGCAGTTTCTCTGTAGATCAGCCCCAGCATTTT.

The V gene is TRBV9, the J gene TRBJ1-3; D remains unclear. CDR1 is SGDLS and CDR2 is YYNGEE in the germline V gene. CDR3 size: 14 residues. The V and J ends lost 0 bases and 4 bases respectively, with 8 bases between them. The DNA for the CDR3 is TGTGCCAGCAGCGTAGAAGGGCACGGAAACACCATATATTTT. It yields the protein CASSVEGHGNTIYF.

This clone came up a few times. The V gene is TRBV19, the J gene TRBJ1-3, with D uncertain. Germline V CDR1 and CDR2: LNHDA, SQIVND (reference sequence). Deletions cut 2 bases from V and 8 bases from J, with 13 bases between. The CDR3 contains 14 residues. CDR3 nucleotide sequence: TGTGCCAGTAGTATACGAATGTCTGGGGACACCATATATTTT. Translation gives CASSIRMSGDTIYF.

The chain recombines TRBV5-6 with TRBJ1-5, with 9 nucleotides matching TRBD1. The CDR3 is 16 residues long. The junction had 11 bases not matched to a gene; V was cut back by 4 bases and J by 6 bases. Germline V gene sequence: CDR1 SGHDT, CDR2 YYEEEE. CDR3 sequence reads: CASSTWTGVRRQPQHF. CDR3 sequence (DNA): TGTGCCAGCAGCACCTGGACAGGGGTAAGACGTCAGCCCCAGCATTTT.

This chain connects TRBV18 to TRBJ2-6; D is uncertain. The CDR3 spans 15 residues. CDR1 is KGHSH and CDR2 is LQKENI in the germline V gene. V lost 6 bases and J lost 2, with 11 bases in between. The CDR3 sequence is CASSPPSTGANVLTF. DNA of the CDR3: TGTGCCAGCTCGCCCCCTTCTACTGGGGCCAACGTCCTGACTTTC.

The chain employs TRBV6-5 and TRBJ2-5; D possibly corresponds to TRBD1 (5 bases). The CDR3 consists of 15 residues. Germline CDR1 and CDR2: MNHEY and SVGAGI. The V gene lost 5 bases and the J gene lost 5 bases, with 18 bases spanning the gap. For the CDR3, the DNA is TGTGCCAGCAGTACCCGCCAGGACAAAGGGGAGACCCAGTACTTC. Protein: CASSTRQDKGETQYF.

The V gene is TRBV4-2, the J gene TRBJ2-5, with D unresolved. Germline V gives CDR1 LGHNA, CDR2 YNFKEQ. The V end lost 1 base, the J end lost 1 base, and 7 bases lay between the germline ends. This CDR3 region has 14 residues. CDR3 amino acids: CASSQAWGQETQYF. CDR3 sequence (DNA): TGTGCCAGCAGCCAAGCCTGGGGCCAAGAGACCCAGTACTTC.

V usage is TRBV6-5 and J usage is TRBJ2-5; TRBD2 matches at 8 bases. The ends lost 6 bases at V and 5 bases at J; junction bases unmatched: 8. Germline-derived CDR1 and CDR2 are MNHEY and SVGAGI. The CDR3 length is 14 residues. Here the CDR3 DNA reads TGTGCCAGCAGAGAACTTAGCGGGATTGAGACCCAGTACTTC. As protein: CASRELSGIETQYF.

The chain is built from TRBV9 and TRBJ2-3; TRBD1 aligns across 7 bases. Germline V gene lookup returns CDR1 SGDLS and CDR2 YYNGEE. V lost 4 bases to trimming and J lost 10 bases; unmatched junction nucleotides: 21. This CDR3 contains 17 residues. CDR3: CASSTTPGGRTPEAQYF. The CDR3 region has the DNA TGTGCCAGCAGCACCACCCCAGGGGGTCGGACTCCCGAAGCGCAGTATTTT.

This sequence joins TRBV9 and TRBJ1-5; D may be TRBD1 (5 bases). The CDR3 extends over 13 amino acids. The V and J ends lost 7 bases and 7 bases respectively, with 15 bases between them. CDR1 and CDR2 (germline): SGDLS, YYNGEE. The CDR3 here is CASGRASGQPQHF. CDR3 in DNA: TGTGCCAGCGGCAGGGCCTCCGGCCAGCCCCAGCATTTT.

The CDR3 DNA follows: TGTGCCAGCAGCATCCGACTAGGGCGCGATACGCAGTATTTT. It codes for CASSIRLGRDTQYF. The chain uses TRBV9 and TRBJ2-3, with a weak D call TRBD2 (6 bases). The germline gives CDR1 SGDLS, CDR2 YYNGEE. Trimming stripped 4 bases from V and 6 bases from J, with 15 bases between. The length of the CDR3 is 14 residues.

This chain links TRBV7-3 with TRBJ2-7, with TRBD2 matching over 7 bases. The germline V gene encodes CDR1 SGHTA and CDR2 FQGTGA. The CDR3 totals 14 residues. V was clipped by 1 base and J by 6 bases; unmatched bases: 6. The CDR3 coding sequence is TGTGCCAGCAGCTTAATGCGGGAGTCAGCCGAGCAGTACTTC. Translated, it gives CASSLMRESAEQYF.

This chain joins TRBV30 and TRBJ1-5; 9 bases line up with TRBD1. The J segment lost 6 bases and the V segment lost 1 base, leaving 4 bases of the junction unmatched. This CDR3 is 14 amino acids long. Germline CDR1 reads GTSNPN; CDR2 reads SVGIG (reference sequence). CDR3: CAWSGRDRVQPQHF. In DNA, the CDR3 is TGTGCCTGGAGTGGGAGGGACAGGGTTCAGCCCCAGCATTTT.

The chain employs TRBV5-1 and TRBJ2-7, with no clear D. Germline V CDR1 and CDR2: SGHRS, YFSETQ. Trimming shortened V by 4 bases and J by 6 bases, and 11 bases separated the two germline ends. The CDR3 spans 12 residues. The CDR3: CASSPGHVEQYF. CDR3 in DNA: TGCGCCAGCAGCCCCGGTCACGTCGAGCAGTACTTC.

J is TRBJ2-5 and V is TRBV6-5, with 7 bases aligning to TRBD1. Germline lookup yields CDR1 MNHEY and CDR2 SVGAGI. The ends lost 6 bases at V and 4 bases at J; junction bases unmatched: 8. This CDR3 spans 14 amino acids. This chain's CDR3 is CASSQTGFGETQYF. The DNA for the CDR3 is TGTGCCAGCAGCCAGACAGGGTTTGGAGAGACCCAGTACTTC.

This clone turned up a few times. Written as DNA, the CDR3 is TGTGCCAGCAGCCCCGGGACAGGGGGGCAGCCCCAGCATTTT. This sequence encodes CASSPGTGGQPQHF. The V and J genes are TRBV28 and TRBJ1-5; 11 nucleotides align to TRBD1. This CDR3 comprises 14 residues. J lost 7 bases, V lost 6 bases, and 5 bases had no gene match. The germline CDR1 and CDR2 sequences are MDHEN and SYDVKM.

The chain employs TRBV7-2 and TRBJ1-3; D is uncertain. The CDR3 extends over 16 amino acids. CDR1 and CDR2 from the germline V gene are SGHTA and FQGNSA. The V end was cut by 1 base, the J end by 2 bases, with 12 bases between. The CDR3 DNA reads TGTGCCAGCAGCTTAGTTTTGACTAGGACTGGAAACACCATATATTTT. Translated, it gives CASSLVLTRTGNTIYF.

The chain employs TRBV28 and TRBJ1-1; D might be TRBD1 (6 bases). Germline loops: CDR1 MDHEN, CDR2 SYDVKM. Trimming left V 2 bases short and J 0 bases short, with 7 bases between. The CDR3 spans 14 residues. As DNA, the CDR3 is TGTGCCAGCAGTTTAAGGGGGGTGAACACTGAAGCTTTCTTT. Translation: CASSLRGVNTEAFF.